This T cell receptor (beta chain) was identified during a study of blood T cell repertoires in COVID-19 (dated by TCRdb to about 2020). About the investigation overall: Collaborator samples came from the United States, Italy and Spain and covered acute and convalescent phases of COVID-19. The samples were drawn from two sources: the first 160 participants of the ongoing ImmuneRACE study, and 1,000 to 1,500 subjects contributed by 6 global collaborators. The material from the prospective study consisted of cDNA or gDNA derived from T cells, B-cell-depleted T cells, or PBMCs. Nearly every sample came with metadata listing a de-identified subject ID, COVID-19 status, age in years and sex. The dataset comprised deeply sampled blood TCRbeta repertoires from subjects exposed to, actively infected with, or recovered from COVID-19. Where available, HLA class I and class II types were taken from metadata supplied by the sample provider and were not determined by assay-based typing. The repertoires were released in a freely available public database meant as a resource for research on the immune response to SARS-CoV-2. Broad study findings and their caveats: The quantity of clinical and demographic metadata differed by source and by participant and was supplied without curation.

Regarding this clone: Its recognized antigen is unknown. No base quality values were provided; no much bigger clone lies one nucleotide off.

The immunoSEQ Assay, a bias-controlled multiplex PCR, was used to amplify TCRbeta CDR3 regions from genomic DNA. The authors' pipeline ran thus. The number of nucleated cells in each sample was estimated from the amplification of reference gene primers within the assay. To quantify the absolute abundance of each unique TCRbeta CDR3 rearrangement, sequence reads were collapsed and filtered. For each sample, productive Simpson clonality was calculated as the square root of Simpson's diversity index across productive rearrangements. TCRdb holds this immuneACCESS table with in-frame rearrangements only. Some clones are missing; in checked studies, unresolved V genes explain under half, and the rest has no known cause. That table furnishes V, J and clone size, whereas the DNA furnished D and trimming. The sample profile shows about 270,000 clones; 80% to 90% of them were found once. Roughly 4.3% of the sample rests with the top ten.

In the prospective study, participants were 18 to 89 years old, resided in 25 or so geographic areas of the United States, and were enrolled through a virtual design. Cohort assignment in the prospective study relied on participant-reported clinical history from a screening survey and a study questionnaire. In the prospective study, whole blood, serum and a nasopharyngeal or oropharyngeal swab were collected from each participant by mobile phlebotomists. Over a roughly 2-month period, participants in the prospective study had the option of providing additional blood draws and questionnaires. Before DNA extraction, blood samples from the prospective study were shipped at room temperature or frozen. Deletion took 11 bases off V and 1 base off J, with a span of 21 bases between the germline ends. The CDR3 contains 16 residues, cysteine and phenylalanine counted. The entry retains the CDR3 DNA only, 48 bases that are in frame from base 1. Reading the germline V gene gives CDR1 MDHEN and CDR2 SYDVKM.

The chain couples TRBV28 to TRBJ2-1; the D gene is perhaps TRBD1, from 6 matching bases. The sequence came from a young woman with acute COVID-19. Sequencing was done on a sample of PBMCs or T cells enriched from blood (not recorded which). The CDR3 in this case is CASPSSEGDSYNEQFF. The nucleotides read TGTGCCTCGCCTTCTAGTGAGGGGGATTCCTACAATGAGCAGTTCTTC.